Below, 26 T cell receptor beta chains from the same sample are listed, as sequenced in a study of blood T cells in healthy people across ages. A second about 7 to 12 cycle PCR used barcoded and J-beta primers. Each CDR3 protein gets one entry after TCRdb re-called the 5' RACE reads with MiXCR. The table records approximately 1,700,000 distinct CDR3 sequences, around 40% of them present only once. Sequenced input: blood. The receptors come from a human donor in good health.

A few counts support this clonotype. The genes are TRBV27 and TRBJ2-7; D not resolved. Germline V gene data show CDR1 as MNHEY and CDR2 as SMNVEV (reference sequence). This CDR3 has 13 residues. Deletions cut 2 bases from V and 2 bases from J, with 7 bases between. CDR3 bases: TGTGCCAGCAGTTTACAGGATCCCTACGAGCAGTACTTC. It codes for CASSLQDPYEQYF.

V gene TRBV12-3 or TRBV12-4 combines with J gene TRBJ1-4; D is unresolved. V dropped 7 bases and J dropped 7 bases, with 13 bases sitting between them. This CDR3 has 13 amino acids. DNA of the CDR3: TGTGCCAGCACCAATGGCCGGGGTGAAAAACTGTTTTTT. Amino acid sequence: CASTNGRGEKLFF.

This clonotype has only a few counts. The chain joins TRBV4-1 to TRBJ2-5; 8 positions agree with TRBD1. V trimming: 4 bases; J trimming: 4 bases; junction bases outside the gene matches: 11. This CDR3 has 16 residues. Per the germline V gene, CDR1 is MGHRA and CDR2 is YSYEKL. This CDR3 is CASSLDRGLSGETQYF. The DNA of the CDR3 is TGCGCCAGCAGCCTAGACAGGGGTTTGAGTGGAGAGACCCAGTACTTC.

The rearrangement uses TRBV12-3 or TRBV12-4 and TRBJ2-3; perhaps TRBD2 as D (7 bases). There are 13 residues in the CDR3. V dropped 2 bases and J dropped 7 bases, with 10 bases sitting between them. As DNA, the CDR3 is TGTGCCAGCAGTTTATCGGGGGGCAATACGCAGTATTTT. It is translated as CASSLSGGNTQYF.

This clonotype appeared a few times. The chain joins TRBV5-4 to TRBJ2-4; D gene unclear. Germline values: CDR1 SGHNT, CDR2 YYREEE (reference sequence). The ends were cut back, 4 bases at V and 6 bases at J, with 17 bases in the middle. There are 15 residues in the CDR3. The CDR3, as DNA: TGTGCCAGCAGCCCGGCGTCCGGTTTGGGAAACATTCAGTACTTC. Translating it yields CASSPASGLGNIQYF.

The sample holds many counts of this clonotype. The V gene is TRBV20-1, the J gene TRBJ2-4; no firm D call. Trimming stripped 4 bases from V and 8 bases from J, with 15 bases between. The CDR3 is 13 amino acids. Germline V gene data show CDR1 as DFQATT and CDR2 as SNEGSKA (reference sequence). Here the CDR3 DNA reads TGCAGTGCTAAAGTCACAGCCCGCGACATTCAGTACTTC. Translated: CSAKVTARDIQYF.

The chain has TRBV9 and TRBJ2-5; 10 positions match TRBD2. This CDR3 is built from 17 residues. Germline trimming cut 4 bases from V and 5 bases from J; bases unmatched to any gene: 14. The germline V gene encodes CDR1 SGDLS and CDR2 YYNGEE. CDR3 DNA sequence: TGTGCCAGCAGCAACGCCATGAGCGGGGGGGCGGGGGAGACCCAGTACTTC. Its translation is CASSNAMSGGAGETQYF.

In DNA form, the CDR3 reads TGTGCCAGCTCAAGTTCTAGACCTGAATACAATGAGCAGTACTTC. It encodes CASSSSRPEYNEQYF. The chain has TRBV18 and TRBJ2-4; unclear D gene. The germline V and J ends were trimmed by 5 bases and 13 bases, with 24 bases remaining between them. This CDR3 is 15 amino acids long. Germline V lookup: CDR1 KGHSH, CDR2 LQKENI. The full variable domain, its missing parts supplied by reference TRBV18 and TRBJ2-4, is NAGVMQNPRHLVRRRGQEARLRCSPMKGHSHVYWYRQLPEEGLKFMVYLQKENIIDESGMPKERFSAEFPKEGPSILRIQQVVRGDSAAYFCASSSSRPEYNEQYFGAGTRLSVL.

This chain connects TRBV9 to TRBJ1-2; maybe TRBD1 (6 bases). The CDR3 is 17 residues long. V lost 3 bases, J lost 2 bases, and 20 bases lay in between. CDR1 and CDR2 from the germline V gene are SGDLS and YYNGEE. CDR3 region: CASSARRGSGTNYGYTF. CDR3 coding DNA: TGTGCCAGCAGCGCTCGAAGAGGGTCGGGGACAAACTATGGCTACACCTTC.

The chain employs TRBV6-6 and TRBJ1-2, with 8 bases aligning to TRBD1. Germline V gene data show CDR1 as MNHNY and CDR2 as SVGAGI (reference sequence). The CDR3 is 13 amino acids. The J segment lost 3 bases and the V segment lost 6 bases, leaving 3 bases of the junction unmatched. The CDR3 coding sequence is TGTGCCAGCAGACAGGGGGTTGACTATGGCTACACCTTC. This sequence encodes CASRQGVDYGYTF.

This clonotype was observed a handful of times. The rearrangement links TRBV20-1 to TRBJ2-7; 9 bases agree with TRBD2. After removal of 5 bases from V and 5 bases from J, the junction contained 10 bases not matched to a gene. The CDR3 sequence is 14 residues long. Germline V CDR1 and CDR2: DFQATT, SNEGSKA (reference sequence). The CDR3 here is CSALEALAGNEQYF. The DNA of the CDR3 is TGCAGTGCTCTCGAGGCCCTAGCGGGGAACGAGCAGTACTTC.

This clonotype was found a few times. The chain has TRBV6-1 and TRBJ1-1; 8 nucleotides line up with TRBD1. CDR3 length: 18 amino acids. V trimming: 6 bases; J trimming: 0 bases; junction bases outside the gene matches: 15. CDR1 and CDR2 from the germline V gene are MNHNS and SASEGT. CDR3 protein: CASRGEVRTGNMNTEAFF. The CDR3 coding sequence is TGTGCCAGCAGGGGGGAGGTGCGGACAGGGAATATGAACACTGAAGCTTTCTTT.

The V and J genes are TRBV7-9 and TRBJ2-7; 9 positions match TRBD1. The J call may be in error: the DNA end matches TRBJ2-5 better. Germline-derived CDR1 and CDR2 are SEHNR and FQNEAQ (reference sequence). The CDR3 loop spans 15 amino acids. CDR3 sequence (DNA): TGTGCCAGCAGCCACCGGACAGGGGAGCGGGAGACCCAGTACTTC. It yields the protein CASSHRTGERETQYF.

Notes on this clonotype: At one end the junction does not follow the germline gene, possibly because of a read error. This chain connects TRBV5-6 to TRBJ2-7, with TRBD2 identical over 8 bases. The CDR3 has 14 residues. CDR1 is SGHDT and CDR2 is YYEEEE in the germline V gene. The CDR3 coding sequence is TGTGTCAGCAGCTTGCCCGGGGGGGGATACGAGCAGTACTTC. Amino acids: CVSSLPGGGYEQYF.

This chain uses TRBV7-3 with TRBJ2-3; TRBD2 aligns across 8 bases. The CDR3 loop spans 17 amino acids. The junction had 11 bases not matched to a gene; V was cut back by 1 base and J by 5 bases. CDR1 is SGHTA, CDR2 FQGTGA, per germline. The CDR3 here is CASSLNGLRGAVDTQYF. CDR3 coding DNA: TGTGCCAGCAGCTTAAACGGTTTGCGGGGGGCGGTAGATACGCAGTATTTT.

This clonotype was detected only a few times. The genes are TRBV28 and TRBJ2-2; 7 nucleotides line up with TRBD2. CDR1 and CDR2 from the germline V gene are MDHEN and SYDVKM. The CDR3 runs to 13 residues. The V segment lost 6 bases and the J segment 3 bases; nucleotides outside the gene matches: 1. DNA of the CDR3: TGTGCCAGCAGCCGGGAGGACACCGGGGAGCTGTTTTTT. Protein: CASSREDTGELFF.

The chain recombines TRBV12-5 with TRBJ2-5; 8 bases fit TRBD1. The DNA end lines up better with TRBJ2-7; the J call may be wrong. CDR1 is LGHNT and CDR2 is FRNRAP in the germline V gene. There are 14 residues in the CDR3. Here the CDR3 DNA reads TGTGCTAGTGGTTTGGCGGGACAGGTTTACGAGCAGTACTTC. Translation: CASGLAGQVYEQYF.

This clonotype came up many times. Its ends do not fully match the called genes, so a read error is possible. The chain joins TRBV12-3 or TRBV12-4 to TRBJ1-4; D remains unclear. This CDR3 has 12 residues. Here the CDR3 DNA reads TGTGCCAGCAGCTTAGGGAGTGAAAAACTGTTTTTT. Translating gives CASSLGSEKLFF.

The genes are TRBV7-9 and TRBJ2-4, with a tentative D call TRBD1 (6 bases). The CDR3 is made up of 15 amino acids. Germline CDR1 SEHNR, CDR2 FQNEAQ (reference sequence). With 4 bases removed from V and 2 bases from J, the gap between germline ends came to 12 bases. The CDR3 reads CASSSMGATKNIQYF. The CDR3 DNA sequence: TGTGCCAGCAGCTCAATGGGGGCAACCAAAAACATTCAGTACTTC.

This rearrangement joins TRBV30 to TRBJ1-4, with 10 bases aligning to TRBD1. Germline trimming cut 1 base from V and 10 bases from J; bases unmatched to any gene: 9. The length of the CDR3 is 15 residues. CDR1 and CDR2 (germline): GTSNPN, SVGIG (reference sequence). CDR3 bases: TGTGCCTGGAGTGGGGGGACAGGGGAAGTAGGAAAACTGTTTTTT. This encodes CAWSGGTGEVGKLFF.

The CDR3 DNA sequence: TGTGCCAGCAGTTTATCGAGTCAGGTAACCTACGAGCAGTACTTC. Translating gives CASSLSSQVTYEQYF. V and J are TRBV27 and TRBJ2-7; no clear D. The CDR3 length is 15 residues. Trimming stripped 0 bases from V and 2 bases from J, with 11 bases between. CDR1 and CDR2 (germline): MNHEY, SMNVEV (reference sequence).

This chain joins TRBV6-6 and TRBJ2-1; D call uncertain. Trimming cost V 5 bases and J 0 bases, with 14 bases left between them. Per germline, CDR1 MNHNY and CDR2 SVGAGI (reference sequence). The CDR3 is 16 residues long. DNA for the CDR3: TGTGCCAGCAGTGATTACACCCTGAGCTCCTACAATGAGCAGTTCTTC. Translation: CASSDYTLSSYNEQFF.

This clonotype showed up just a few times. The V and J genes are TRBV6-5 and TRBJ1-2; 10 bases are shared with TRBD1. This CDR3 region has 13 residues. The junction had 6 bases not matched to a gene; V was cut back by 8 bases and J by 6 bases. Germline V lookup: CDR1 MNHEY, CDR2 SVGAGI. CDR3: CASQRQGADGYTF. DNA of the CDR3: TGTGCCAGCCAGCGACAGGGGGCAGATGGCTACACCTTC.

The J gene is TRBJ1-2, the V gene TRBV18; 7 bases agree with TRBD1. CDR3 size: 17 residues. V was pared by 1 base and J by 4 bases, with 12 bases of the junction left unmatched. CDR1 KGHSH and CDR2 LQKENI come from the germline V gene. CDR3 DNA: TGTGCCAGCTCACCACGGATTGGGACAGAAAACGGCTATGGCTACACCTTC. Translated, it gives CASSPRIGTENGYGYTF.

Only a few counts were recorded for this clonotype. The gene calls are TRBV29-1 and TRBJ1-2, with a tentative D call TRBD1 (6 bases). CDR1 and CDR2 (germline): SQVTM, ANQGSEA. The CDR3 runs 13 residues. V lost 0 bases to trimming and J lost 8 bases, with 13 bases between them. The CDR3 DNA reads TGCAGCGTTGAAGATGCGGGACACGGGGGCTACACCTTC. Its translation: CSVEDAGHGGYTF.

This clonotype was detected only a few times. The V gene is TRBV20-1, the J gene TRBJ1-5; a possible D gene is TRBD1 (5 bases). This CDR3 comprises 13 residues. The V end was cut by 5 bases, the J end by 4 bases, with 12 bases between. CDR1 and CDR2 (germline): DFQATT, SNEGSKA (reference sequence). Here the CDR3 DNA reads TGCAGTGCTGGGACGGCCCCAAATCAGCCCCAGCATTTT. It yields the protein CSAGTAPNQPQHF.